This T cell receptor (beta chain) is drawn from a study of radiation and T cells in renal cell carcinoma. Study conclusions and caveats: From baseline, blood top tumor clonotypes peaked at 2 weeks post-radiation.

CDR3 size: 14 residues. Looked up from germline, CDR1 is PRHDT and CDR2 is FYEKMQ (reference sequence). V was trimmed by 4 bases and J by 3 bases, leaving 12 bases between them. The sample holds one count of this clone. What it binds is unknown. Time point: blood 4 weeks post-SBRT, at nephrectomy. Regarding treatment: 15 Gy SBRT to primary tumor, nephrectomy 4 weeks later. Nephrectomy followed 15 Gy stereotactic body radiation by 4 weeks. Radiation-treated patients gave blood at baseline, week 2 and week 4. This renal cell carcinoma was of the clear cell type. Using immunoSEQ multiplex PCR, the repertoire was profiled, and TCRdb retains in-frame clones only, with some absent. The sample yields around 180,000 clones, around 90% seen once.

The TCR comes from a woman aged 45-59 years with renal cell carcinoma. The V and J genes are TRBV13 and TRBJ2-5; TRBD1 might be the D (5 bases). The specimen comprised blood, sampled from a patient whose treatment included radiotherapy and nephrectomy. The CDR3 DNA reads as TGTGCCAGCAGCTCCCTGGGGCGGAAAGAGACCCAGTACTTC. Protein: CASSSLGRKETQYF. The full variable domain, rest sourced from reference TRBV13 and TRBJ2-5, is AAGVIQSPRHLIKEKRETATLKCYPIPRHDTVYWYQQGPGQDPQFLISFYEKMQSDKGSIPDRFSAQQFSDYHSELNMSSLELGDSALYFCASSSLGRKETQYFGPGTRLLVL.